The sequence of this TCR beta chain was determined in a study of molecular identifiers for immune sequencing clone quantification. The CDR3 totals 17 residues. The ends were cut back, 1 base at V and 2 bases at J, with 15 bases in the middle. In germline, CDR1 is KGHDR, CDR2 SFDVKD. Study conclusions and caveats: Clones carrying above 20 RNA copies accounted for over 98% of effector molecules, under 1% in naive cells. Jurkat TCR RNA spiked in from one cell (amid approximately 1 million naive cells) was reportedly detectable.

Ten or more counts support this clonotype. Its specificity is not known. TCRdb reprocessed the PCR reads with MiXCR, giving one entry per CDR3 protein. The sample lists 550,000 to 750,000 distinct CDR3 sequences; 15% to 20% were seen once. The V gene is TRBV24-1, the J gene TRBJ2-3; D is perhaps TRBD1 (5 bases). This receptor was identified in a human donor in good health. Some libraries in this study had Jurkat cell RNA spiked in. Sequencing was carried out using naive CD8+ T cells from blood, with Jurkat cell RNA spiked in. Subset of the sample: FACS-sorted CD8+CD4-CCR7+CD45RA+ naive T cells. CDR3 loop: CATSDLSQGYSTDTQYF. CDR3 DNA sequence: TGTGCCACCAGTGATTTAAGTCAGGGCTACTCCACAGATACGCAGTATTTT.